The rows below give T cell receptor beta chains drawn from one sample of a study of cytomegalovirus exposure and HLA in healthy donors. TCRdb's table, derived via immunoSEQ multiplex PCR, lists solely in-frame clones and lacks some. The repertoire has 80,000 or so clones, 70% to 80% of them found once; the top ten carry 3% to 4%. Material: PBMCs. Receptors were obtained from a man aged 35 to 55 in good health and CMV-seronegative. Each CDR3 is given with its conserved first and last residue. Each record gives: clone size, J gene, V gene, D gene, CDR3 protein, CDR3 DNA. The D gene is left open where the match is weak. The size field is filled for only some rows; it gives once, few, many or a size class.

clone_size: -; j_call: TRBJ1-3; v_call: TRBV6-1; d_call: -; cdr3_aa: CASSDPGVNTIYF; cdr3_nt: TGTGCCAGCAGTGACCCAGGGGTAAACACCATATATTTT
clone_size: -; j_call: TRBJ2-7; v_call: TRBV4-3; d_call: TRBD2; cdr3_aa: CASSRGSVSYEQYF; cdr3_nt: TGCGCCAGCAGCCGCGGGAGTGTATCCTACGAGCAGTACTTC
clone_size: -; j_call: TRBJ2-3; v_call: TRBV5-5; d_call: -; cdr3_aa: CASTLVRSTDTQYF; cdr3_nt: TGTGCCAGCACTCTGGTCAGGAGCACAGATACGCAGTATTTT
clone_size: -; j_call: TRBJ1-1; v_call: TRBV5-1; d_call: TRBD1; cdr3_aa: CASSSDSGQGNTEAFF; cdr3_nt: TGCGCCAGCAGCTCAGACTCAGGACAGGGGAACACTGAAGCTTTCTTT
clone_size: -; j_call: TRBJ2-2; v_call: TRBV11-3; d_call: TRBD2; cdr3_aa: CASSTGLAGGTGELFF; cdr3_nt: TGTGCCAGCAGCACAGGACTAGCGGGAGGTACCGGGGAGCTGTTTTTT
clone_size: once; j_call: TRBJ2-3; v_call: TRBV2; d_call: TRBD1; cdr3_aa: CASSEGQGMVDTQYF; cdr3_nt: TGTGCCAGCAGTGAAGGACAGGGGATGGTAGATACGCAGTATTTT
clone_size: -; j_call: TRBJ2-1; v_call: TRBV27; d_call: TRBD2; cdr3_aa: CASSSGRGGTYNEQFF; cdr3_nt: TGTGCCAGCAGTTCGGGGCGGGGGGGCACCTACAATGAGCAGTTCTTC
clone_size: -; j_call: TRBJ2-2; v_call: TRBV6-6; d_call: -; cdr3_aa: CASSYSRLTGELFF; cdr3_nt: TGTGCCAGCAGTTACTCGAGGCTCACCGGGGAGCTGTTTTTT
clone_size: few; j_call: TRBJ2-5; v_call: TRBV14; d_call: -; cdr3_aa: CASSQRAQETQYF; cdr3_nt: TGTGCCAGCAGCCAACGAGCCCAAGAGACCCAGTACTTC
clone_size: few; j_call: TRBJ2-7; v_call: TRBV4-1; d_call: -; cdr3_aa: CASSLRDRSNSYEQYF; cdr3_nt: TGCGCCAGCAGCCTACGAGACAGGTCAAACTCCTACGAGCAGTACTTC
clone_size: -; j_call: TRBJ2-7; v_call: TRBV5-6; d_call: -; cdr3_aa: CASSFQGKSREQYF; cdr3_nt: TGTGCCAGCAGCTTCCAGGGTAAGAGTCGCGAGCAGTACTTC
clone_size: -; j_call: TRBJ2-7; v_call: TRBV19; d_call: -; cdr3_aa: CASSIGGDPAYEQYF; cdr3_nt: TGTGCCAGTAGTATAGGAGGCGACCCAGCCTACGAGCAGTACTTC
clone_size: -; j_call: TRBJ2-1; v_call: TRBV7-2; d_call: TRBD2; cdr3_aa: CASSLGGGVAYNEQFF; cdr3_nt: TGTGCCAGCAGCTTAGGCGGGGGGGTGGCCTACAATGAGCAGTTCTTC
clone_size: -; j_call: TRBJ1-6; v_call: TRBV4-2; d_call: -; cdr3_aa: CASSQDRGGTYNSPLHF; cdr3_nt: TGTGCCAGCAGCCAAGATCGGGGAGGGACGTATAATTCACCCCTCCACTTT
clone_size: -; j_call: TRBJ1-5; v_call: TRBV5-1; d_call: -; cdr3_aa: CASSSTGAQPQHF; cdr3_nt: TGCGCCAGCAGCTCGACAGGCGCCCAGCCCCAGCATTTT
clone_size: -; j_call: TRBJ2-2; v_call: TRBV7-6; d_call: TRBD1; cdr3_aa: CASSIGTGGFGTGELFF; cdr3_nt: TGTGCCAGCAGCATCGGGACAGGGGGTTTTGGTACCGGGGAGCTGTTTTTT
clone_size: -; j_call: TRBJ2-7; v_call: TRBV7-2; d_call: TRBD2; cdr3_aa: CASSSTSGSYEQYF; cdr3_nt: TGTGCCAGCAGCAGTACTAGCGGGAGCTACGAGCAGTACTTC